These T cell receptor beta chains were read from a single sample in a study of radiation and T cells in renal cell carcinoma. Sequencing was performed with immunoSEQ multiplex PCR; in TCRdb, only in-frame clones are kept and a portion is missing. The sample includes about 150,000 clones, about nine tenths of them seen just once. The sample in question was blood, obtained from a patient whose treatment included radiotherapy and nephrectomy. These receptors all come from a woman aged 65 to 85 with renal cell carcinoma. The CDR3 runs from the conserved cysteine through the conserved F or W. The D gene is left open where the match is weak. Not every row has a clone size; where given, it reads once, few, many or a size class.

clone size: NA; V gene: TRBV30; J gene: TRBJ1-1; D gene: NA; CDR3 protein: CAWNYRGPVLDTEAFF; CDR3 DNA: TGTGCCTGGAACTATCGCGGACCGGTCCTCGACACTGAAGCTTTCTTT
clone size: few; V gene: TRBV20-1; J gene: TRBJ1-1; D gene: TRBD1; CDR3 protein: CSADRGAEAFF; CDR3 DNA: TGCAGTGCTGACAGGGGCGCTGAAGCTTTCTTT
clone size: NA; V gene: TRBV23-1; J gene: TRBJ1-6; D gene: TRBD1; CDR3 protein: CASSQSGETGQFNSPLHF; CDR3 DNA: TGCGCCAGCAGTCAATCGGGCGAGACAGGGCAGTTCAATTCACCCCTCCACTTT
clone size: NA; V gene: TRBV6-5; J gene: TRBJ1-2; D gene: TRBD1; CDR3 protein: CASTTQGGGYGYTF; CDR3 DNA: TGTGCCAGCACTACACAGGGGGGAGGCTATGGCTACACCTTC
clone size: NA; V gene: TRBV5-6; J gene: TRBJ2-2; D gene: TRBD1; CDR3 protein: CASSSDRVSGELFF; CDR3 DNA: TGTGCCAGCAGCTCGGACAGGGTTTCAGGGGAGCTGTTTTTT
clone size: NA; V gene: TRBV4-3; J gene: TRBJ2-2; D gene: TRBD1; CDR3 protein: CASSPGTGDNTGELFF; CDR3 DNA: TGCGCCAGCAGCCCCGGGACAGGCGATAACACCGGGGAGCTGTTTTTT
clone size: NA; V gene: TRBV7-9; J gene: TRBJ2-6; D gene: NA; CDR3 protein: CASSPDIGRGHSGANVLTF; CDR3 DNA: TGTGCCAGCAGCCCCGACATTGGCCGGGGGCACTCTGGGGCCAACGTCCTGACTTTC
clone size: NA; V gene: TRBV6-6; J gene: TRBJ1-3; D gene: NA; CDR3 protein: CASSSTQGISGNTIYF; CDR3 DNA: TGTGCCAGCAGCTCCACTCAGGGAATTTCGGGGAACACCATATATTTT
clone size: NA; V gene: TRBV7-8; J gene: TRBJ1-5; D gene: TRBD1; CDR3 protein: CASSPGTGDQPQHF; CDR3 DNA: TGTGCCAGCAGCCCCGGGACAGGGGATCAGCCCCAGCATTTT
clone size: NA; V gene: TRBV5-1; J gene: TRBJ2-5; D gene: TRBD2; CDR3 protein: CASSFTSGDETQYF; CDR3 DNA: TGCGCCAGCAGCTTTACTAGCGGGGATGAGACCCAGTACTTC
clone size: once; V gene: TRBV5-1; J gene: TRBJ2-5; D gene: TRBD1; CDR3 protein: CASTLTGEETQYF; CDR3 DNA: TGCGCCAGCACCTTGACAGGGGAAGAGACCCAGTACTTC
clone size: NA; V gene: TRBV18; J gene: TRBJ1-1; D gene: NA; CDR3 protein: CASSPPENTEAFF; CDR3 DNA: TGTGCCAGCTCCCCTCCGGAGAACACTGAAGCTTTCTTT
clone size: NA; V gene: TRBV15; J gene: TRBJ1-1; D gene: NA; CDR3 protein: CATSRDAMNTEAFF; CDR3 DNA: TGTGCCACCAGCAGAGATGCGATGAACACTGAAGCTTTCTTT
clone size: NA; V gene: TRBV7-2; J gene: TRBJ2-1; D gene: TRBD1; CDR3 protein: CASSSTGGPYNEQFF; CDR3 DNA: TGTGCCAGCAGCTCAACAGGGGGCCCCTACAATGAGCAGTTCTTC
clone size: NA; V gene: TRBV7-3; J gene: TRBJ1-1; D gene: NA; CDR3 protein: CASSLTGLNTEAFF; CDR3 DNA: TGTGCCAGCAGCTTAACTGGTCTGAACACTGAAGCTTTCTTT
clone size: few; V gene: TRBV7-6; J gene: TRBJ1-6; D gene: NA; CDR3 protein: CASSLAPLNSLNNSPLHF; CDR3 DNA: TGTGCCAGCAGCTTAGCGCCGCTTAACAGCCTTAATAATTCACCCCTCCACTTT
clone size: NA; V gene: TRBV5-1; J gene: TRBJ2-3; D gene: NA; CDR3 protein: CASSLGGDTQYF; CDR3 DNA: TGCGCCAGCAGTCTCGGGGGAGATACGCAGTATTTT
clone size: NA; V gene: TRBV6-5; J gene: TRBJ2-1; D gene: TRBD2; CDR3 protein: CASSRFSGEQFF; CDR3 DNA: TGTGCCAGCAGTAGATTTAGCGGGGAGCAGTTCTTC
clone size: NA; V gene: TRBV18; J gene: TRBJ1-4; D gene: NA; CDR3 protein: CASSPRLATNEKLFF; CDR3 DNA: TGTGCCAGCTCACCCAGGCTTGCAACTAATGAAAAACTGTTTTTT
clone size: few; V gene: TRBV5-1; J gene: TRBJ2-1; D gene: NA; CDR3 protein: CASSSGNNEQFF; CDR3 DNA: TGCGCCAGCAGCTCGGGAAACAATGAGCAGTTCTTC
clone size: NA; V gene: TRBV4-1; J gene: TRBJ1-2; D gene: NA; CDR3 protein: CASSPYLAGSGYGYTF; CDR3 DNA: TGCGCCAGCAGCCCTTATCTGGCTGGGTCGGGTTATGGCTACACCTTC
clone size: NA; V gene: TRBV30; J gene: TRBJ1-2; D gene: NA; CDR3 protein: CAWSKGWANYGYTF; CDR3 DNA: TGTGCCTGGAGTAAGGGGTGGGCTAACTATGGCTACACCTTC
clone size: NA; V gene: TRBV6-5; J gene: TRBJ2-2; D gene: TRBD1; CDR3 protein: CASRQQGFTGELFF; CDR3 DNA: TGTGCCAGCAGACAACAGGGGTTCACCGGGGAGCTGTTTTTT
clone size: NA; V gene: TRBV28; J gene: TRBJ1-1; D gene: TRBD1; CDR3 protein: CASSLPTGLAFF; CDR3 DNA: TGTGCCAGCAGTTTACCGACAGGGCTGGCTTTCTTT
clone size: NA; V gene: TRBV5-6; J gene: TRBJ2-1; D gene: NA; CDR3 protein: CASSLKYRHNEQFF; CDR3 DNA: TGTGCCAGCAGCTTGAAGTACAGGCACAATGAGCAGTTCTTC